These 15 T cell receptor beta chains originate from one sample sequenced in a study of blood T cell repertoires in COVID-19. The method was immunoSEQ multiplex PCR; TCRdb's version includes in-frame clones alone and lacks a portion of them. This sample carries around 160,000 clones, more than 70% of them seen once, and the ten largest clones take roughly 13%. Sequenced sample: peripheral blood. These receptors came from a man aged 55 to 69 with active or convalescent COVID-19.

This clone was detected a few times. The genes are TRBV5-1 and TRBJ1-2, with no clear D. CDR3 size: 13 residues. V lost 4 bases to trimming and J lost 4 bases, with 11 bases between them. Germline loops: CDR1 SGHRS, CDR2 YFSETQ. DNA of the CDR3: TGCGCCAGCAGCCCGAGCTACGGCTATGGCTACACCTTC. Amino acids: CASSPSYGYGYTF.

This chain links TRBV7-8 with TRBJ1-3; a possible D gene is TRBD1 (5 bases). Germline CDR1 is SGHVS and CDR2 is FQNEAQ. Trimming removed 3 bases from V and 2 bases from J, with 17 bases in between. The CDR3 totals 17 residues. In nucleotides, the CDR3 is TGTGCCAGCAGCTTCTCCCGAGGGCGGGACCCTGGAAACACCATATATTTT. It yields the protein CASSFSRGRDPGNTIYF.

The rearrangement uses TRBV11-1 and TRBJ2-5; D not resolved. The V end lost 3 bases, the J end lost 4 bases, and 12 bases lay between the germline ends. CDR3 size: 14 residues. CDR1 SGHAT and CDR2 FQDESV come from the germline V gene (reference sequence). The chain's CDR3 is CASSLRLDGETQYF. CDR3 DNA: TGTGCCAGCAGCTTGAGGTTGGATGGAGAGACCCAGTACTTC.

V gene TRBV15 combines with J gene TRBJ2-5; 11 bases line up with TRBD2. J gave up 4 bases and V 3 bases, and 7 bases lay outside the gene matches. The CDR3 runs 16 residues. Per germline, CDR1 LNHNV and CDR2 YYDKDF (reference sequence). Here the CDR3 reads CATSSLAGGPRETQYF. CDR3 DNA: TGTGCCACCAGCAGCTTAGCGGGAGGGCCACGAGAGACCCAGTACTTC.

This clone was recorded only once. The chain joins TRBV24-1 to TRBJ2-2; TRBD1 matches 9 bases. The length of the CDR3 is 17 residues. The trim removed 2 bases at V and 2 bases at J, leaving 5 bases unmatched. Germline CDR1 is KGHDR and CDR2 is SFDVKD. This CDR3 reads CATSDSGGQGNTGELFF. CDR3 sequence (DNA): TGTGCCACCAGTGATTCAGGGGGACAGGGTAACACCGGGGAGCTGTTTTTT.

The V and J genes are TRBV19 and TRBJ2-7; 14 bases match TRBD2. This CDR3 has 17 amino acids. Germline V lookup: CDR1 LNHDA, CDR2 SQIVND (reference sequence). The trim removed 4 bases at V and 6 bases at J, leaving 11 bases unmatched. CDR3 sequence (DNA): TGTGCCAGTAGTACTACCGGGACTAGCGGGAGCCTTTCCGAGCAGTACTTC. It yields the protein CASSTTGTSGSLSEQYF.

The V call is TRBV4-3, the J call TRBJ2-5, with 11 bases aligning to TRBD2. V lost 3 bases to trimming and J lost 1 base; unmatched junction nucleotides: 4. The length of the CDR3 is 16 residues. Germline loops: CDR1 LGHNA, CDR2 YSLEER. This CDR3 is CASSHSGTSGQETQYF. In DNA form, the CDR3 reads TGCGCCAGCAGCCATTCCGGGACTAGCGGCCAAGAGACCCAGTACTTC.

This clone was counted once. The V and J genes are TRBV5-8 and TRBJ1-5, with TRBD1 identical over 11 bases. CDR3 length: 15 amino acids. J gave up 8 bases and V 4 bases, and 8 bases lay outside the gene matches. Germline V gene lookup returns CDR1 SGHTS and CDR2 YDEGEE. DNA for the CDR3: TGTGCCAGCAGCCCTGGACAGGGGGCTTTTGAGCCCCAGCATTTT. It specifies CASSPGQGAFEPQHF.

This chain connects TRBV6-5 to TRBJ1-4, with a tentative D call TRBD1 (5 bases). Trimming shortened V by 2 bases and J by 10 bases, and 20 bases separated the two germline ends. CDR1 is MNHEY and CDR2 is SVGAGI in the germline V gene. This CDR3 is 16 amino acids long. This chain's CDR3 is CASSYVRGSPGGKLFF. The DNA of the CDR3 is TGTGCCAGCAGTTACGTCCGGGGCTCTCCGGGGGGAAAACTGTTTTTT.

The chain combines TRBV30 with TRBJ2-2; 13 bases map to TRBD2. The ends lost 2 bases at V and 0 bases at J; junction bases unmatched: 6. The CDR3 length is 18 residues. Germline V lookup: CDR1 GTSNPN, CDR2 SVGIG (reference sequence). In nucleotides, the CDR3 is TGTGCCTGGAGTTTCGGCGGACTAGCGGGGGCGAACACCGGGGAGCTGTTTTTT. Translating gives CAWSFGGLAGANTGELFF.

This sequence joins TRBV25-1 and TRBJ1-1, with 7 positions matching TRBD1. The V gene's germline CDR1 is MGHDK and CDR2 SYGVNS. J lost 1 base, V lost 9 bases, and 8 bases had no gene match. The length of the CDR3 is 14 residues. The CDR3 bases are TGTGCCAGAAAAGACAGGGACGCGAACACTGAAGCTTTCTTT. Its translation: CARKDRDANTEAFF.

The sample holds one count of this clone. CDR3 region: CASSQSGGNQPQHF. Here the CDR3 DNA reads TGTGCCAGCAGCCAGAGCGGGGGCAATCAGCCCCAGCATTTT. The V and J genes are TRBV7-2 and TRBJ1-5; D remains unclear. CDR1 and CDR2 (germline): SGHTA, FQGNSA. With 5 bases removed from V and 2 bases from J, the gap between germline ends came to 10 bases. CDR3 length: 14 amino acids.

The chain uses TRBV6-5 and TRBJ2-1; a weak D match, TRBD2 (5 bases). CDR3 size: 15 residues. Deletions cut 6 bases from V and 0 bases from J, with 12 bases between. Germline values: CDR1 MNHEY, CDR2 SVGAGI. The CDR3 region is CASSPDWSSYNEQFF. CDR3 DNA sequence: TGTGCCAGCAGCCCGGACTGGAGCTCCTACAATGAGCAGTTCTTC.

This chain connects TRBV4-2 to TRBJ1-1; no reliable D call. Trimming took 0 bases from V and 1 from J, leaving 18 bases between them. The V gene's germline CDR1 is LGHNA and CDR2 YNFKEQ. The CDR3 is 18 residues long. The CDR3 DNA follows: TGTGCCAGCAGCCAAGAGACCGGGAGTCCTACGGGGAACACTGAAGCTTTCTTT. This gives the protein CASSQETGSPTGNTEAFF.

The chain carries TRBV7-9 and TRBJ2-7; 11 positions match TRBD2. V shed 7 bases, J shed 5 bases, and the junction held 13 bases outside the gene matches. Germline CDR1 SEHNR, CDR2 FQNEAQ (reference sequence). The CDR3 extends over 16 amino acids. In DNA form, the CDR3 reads TGTGCCAGCACCTCGGTGCTAGCGGGAGGCCCACACGAGCAGTACTTC. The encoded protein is CASTSVLAGGPHEQYF.